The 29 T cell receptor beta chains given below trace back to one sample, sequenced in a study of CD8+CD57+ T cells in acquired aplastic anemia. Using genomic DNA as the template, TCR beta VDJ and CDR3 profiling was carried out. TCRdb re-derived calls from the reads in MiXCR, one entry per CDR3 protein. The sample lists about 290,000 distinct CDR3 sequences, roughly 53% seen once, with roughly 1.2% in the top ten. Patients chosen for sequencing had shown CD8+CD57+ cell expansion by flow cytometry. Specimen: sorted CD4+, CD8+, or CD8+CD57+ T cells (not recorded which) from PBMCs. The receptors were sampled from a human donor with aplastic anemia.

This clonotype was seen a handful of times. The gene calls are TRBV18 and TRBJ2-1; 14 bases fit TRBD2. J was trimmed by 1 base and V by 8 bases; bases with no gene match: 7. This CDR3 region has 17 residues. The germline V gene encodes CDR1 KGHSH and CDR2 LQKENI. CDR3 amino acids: CASRGLAGEGSYNEQFF. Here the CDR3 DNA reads TGTGCCAGCAGGGGACTAGCGGGAGAAGGATCCTACAATGAGCAGTTCTTC.

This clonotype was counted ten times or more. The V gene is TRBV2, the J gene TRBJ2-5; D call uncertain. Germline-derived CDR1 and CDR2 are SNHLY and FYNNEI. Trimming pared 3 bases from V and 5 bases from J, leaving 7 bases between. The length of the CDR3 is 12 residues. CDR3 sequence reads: CASSEGKETQYF. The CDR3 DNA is TGTGCCAGCAGTGAGGGGAAGGAGACCCAGTACTTC.

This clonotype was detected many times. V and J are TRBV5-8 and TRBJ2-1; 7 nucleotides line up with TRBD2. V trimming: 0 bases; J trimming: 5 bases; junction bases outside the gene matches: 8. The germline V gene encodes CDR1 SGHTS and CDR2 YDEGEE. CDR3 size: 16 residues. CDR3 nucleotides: TGTGCCAGCAGCTTGGGTGCGACTAGCCCCGACAATGAGCAGTTCTTC. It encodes CASSLGATSPDNEQFF.

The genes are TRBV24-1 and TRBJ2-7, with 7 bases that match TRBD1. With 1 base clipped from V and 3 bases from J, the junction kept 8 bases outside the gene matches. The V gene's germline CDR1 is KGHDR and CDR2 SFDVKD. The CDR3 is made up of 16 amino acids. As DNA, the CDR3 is TGTGCCACCAGTGATTTAGGGGACAGTGGCAACTACGAGCAGTACTTC. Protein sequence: CATSDLGDSGNYEQYF.

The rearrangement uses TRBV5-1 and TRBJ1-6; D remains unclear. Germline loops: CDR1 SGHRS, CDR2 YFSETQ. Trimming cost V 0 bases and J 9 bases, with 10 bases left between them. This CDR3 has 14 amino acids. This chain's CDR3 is CASSLVGLTSPLHF. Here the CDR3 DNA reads TGCGCCAGCAGCTTGGTTGGCCTTACTTCACCCCTCCACTTT. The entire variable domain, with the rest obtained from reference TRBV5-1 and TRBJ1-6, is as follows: KAGVTQTPRYLIKTRGQQVTLSCSPISGHRSVSWYQQTPGQGLQFLFEYFSETQRNKGNFPGRFSGRQFSNSRSEMNVSTLELGDSALYLCASSLVGLTSPLHFGNGTRLTVT.

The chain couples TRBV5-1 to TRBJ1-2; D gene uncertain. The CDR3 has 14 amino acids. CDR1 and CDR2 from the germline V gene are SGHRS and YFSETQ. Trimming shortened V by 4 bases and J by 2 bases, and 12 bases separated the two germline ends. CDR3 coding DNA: TGCGCCAGCAGCCAAGATACAGCCAACTATGGCTACACCTTC. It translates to CASSQDTANYGYTF.

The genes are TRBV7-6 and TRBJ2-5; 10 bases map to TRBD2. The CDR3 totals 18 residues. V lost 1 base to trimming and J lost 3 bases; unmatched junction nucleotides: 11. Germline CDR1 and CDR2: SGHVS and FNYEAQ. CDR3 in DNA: TGTGCCAGCAGCTTAGTGCTAGCGGGAGCGAGGGGGAAAGAGACCCAGTACTTC. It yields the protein CASSLVLAGARGKETQYF.

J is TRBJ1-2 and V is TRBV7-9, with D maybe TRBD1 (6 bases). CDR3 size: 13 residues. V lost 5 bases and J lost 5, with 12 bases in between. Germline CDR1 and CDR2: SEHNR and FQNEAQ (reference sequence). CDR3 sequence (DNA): TGTGCCAGCAGCCCGGGACACTATTATGGCTACACCTTC. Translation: CASSPGHYYGYTF.

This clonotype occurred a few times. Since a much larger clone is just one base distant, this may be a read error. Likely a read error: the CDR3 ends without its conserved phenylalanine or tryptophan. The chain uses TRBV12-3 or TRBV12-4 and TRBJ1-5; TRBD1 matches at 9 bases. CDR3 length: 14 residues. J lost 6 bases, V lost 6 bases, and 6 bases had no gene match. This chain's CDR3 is CASSRTGGGQPQHL. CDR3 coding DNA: TGTGCCAGCAGCCGTACAGGGGGCGGTCAGCCCCAGCATCTT.

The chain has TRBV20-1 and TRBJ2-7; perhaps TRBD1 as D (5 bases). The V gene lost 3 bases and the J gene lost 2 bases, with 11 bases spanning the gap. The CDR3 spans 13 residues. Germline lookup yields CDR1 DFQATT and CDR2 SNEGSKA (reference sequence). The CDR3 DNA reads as TGCAGTGCTAGCCATCCACAGGCCTACGAGCAGTACTTC. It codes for CSASHPQAYEQYF.

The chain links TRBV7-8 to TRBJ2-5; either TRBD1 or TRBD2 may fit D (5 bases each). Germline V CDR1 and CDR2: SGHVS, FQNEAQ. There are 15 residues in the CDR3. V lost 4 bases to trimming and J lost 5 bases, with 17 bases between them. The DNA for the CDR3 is TGTGCCAGCAGCTCCTCCGGGACCGGGCCGGAGACCCAGTACTTC. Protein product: CASSSSGTGPETQYF.

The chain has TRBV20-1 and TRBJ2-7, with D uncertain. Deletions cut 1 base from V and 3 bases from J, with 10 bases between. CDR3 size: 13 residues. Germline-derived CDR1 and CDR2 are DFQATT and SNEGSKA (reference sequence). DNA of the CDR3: TGCAGTGCTAGAGGAAGTACGAGCTACGAGCAGTACTTC. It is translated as CSARGSTSYEQYF.

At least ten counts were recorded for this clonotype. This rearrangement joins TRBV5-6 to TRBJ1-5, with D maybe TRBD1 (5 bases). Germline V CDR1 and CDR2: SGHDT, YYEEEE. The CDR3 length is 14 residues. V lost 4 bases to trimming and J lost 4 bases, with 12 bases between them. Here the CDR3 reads CASSAGLSNQPQHF. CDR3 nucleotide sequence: TGTGCCAGCAGCGCGGGACTTTCGAATCAGCCCCAGCATTTT. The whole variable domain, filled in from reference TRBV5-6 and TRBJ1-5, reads DAGVTQSPTHLIKTRGQQVTLRCSPKSGHDTVSWYQQALGQGPQFIFQYYEEEERQRGNFPDRFSGHQFPNYSSELNVNALLLGDSALYLCASSAGLSNQPQHFGDGTRLSIL.

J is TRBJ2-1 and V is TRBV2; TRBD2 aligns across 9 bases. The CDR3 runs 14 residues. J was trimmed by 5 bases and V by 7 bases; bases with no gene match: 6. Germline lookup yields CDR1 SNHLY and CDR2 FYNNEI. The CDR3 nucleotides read TGTGCCAGCAACACGGGACTAGCTCACAATGAGCAGTTCTTC. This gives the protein CASNTGLAHNEQFF.

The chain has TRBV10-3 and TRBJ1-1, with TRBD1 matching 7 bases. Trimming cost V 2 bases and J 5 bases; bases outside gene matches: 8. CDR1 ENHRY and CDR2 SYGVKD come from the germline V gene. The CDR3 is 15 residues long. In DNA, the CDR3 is TGTGCCATCAGTGAGCTTGACAGGGAGGGTACTGAAGCTTTCTTT. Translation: CAISELDREGTEAFF.

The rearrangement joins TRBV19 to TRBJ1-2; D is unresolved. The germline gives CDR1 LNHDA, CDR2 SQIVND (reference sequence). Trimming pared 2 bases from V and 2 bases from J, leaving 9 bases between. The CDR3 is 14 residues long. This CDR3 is CASSIPNGNYGYTF. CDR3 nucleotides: TGTGCCAGTAGTATACCGAACGGAAACTATGGCTACACCTTC.

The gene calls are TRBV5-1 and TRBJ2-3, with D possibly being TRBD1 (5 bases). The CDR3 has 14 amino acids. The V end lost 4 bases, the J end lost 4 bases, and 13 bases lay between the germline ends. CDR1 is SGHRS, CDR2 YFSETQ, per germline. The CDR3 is CASSLRRVSDTQYF. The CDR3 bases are TGCGCCAGCAGCCTACGCAGGGTTTCAGATACGCAGTATTTT.

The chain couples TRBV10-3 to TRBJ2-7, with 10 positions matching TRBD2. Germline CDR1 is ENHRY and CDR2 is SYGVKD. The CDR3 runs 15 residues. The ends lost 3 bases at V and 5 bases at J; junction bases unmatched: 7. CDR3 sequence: CAISEKASGSNEQYF. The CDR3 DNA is TGTGCCATCAGTGAAAAGGCTAGCGGGAGTAACGAGCAGTACTTC.

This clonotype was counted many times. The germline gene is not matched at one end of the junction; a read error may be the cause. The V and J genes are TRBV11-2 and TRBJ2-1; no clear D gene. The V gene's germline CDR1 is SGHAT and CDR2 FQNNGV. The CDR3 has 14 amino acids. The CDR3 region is CASSLDLSPAAEIF. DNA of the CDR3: TGTGCCAGCAGCTTAGATCTAAGTCCTGCTGCGGAAATCTTC. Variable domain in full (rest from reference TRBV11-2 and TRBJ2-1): EAGVAQSPRYKIIEKRQSVAFWCNPISGHATLYWYQQILGQGPKLLIQFQNNGVVDDSQLPKDRFSAERLKGVDSTLKIQPAKLEDSAVYLCASSLDLSPAAEIFGPGTRLTVL.

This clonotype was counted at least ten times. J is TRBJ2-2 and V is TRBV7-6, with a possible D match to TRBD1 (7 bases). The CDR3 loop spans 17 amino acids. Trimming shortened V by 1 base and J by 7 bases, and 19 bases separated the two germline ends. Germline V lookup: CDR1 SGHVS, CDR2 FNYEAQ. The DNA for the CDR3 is TGTGCCAGCAGCTTAGAGGGAGGAGGGGGCTCGGTCGGGGAGCTGTTTTTT. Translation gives CASSLEGGGGSVGELFF.

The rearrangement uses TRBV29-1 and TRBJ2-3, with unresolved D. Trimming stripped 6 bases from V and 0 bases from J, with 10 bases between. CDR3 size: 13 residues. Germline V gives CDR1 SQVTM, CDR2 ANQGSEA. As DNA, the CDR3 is TGCAGCGTCCGTGGGCTTAGCACAGATACGCAGTATTTT. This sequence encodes CSVRGLSTDTQYF.

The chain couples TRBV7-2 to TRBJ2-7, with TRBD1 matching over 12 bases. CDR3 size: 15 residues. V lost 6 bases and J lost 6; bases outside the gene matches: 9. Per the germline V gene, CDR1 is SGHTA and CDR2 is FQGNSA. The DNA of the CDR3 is TGTGCCAGCAGGTCCACCGGGACAGGGGGCGGCGAGCAGTACTTC. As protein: CASRSTGTGGGEQYF.

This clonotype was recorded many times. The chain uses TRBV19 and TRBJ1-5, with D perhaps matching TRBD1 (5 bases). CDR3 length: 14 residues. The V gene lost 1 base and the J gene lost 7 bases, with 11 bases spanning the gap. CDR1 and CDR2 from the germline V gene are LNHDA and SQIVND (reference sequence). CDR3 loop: CASSIVDIRQPQHF. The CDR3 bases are TGTGCCAGTAGTATAGTGGACATTCGCCAGCCCCAGCATTTT.

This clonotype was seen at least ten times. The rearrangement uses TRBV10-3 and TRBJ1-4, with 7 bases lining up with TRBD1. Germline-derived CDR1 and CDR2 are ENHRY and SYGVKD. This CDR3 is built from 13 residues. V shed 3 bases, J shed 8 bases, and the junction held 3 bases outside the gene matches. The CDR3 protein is CAISDRGGEKLFF. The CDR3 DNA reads TGTGCCATCAGTGACAGGGGGGGGGAAAAACTGTTTTTT.

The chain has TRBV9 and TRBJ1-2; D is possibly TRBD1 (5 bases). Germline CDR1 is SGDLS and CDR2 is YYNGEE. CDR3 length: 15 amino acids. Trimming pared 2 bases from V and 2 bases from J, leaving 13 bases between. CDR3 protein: CASSVSSTANYGYTF. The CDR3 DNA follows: TGTGCCAGCAGCGTCTCTTCGACAGCGAACTATGGCTACACCTTC.

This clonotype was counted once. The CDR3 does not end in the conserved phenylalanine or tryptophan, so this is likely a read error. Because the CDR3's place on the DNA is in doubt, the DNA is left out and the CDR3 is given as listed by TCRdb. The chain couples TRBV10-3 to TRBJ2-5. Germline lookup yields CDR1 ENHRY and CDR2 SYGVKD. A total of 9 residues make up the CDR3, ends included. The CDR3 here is CAISESQDR.

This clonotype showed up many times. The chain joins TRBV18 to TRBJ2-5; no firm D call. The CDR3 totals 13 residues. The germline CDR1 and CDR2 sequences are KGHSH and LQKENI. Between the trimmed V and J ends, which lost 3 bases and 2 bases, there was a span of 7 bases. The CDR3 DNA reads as TGTGCCAGCTCACCTGCAGGACAAGAGACCCAGTACTTC. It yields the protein CASSPAGQETQYF.

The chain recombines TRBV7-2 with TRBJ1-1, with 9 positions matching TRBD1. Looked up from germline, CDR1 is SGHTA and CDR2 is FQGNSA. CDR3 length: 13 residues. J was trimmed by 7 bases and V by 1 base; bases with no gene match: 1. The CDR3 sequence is CASSLGTGVEAFF. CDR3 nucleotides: TGTGCCAGCAGCTTAGGGACAGGGGTTGAAGCTTTCTTT.

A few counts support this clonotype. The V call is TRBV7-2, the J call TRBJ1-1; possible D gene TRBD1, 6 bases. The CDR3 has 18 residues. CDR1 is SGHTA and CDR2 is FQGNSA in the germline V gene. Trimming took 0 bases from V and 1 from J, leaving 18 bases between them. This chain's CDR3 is CASSLATVGRGSNTEAFF. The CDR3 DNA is TGTGCCAGCAGCTTAGCCACGGTAGGGAGGGGGTCGAACACTGAAGCTTTCTTT.